The rows below give T cell receptor beta chains drawn from one sample of a study of radiotherapy plus CTLA-4 blockade in lung cancer. Assay: immunoSEQ multiplex PCR; the TCRdb copy retains only in-frame clones and omits some. The sample records roughly 42,000 clones, 75% to 80% being singletons. The sequencing used peripheral blood, collected from a patient treated with radiotherapy plus ipilimumab. Source of these receptors: a human donor with non-small cell lung cancer that progressed on radiotherapy plus ipilimumab. Each CDR3 is given with its conserved first and last residue. The D gene is left open where the match is weak. Rows may omit the clone size; those that give it use once, few, many or a size class.

.	TRBV6-6	TRBD1	TRBJ2-1	TGTGCCAGCAGTAAAATGGGACAGGAAAACTACAATGAGCAGTTCTTC	CASSKMGQENYNEQFF
.	TRBV5-1	.	TRBJ1-3	TGCGCCAGCAGCTTGGGACAAATCTCTGGAAACACCATATATTTT	CASSLGQISGNTIYF
once	TRBV19	TRBD1	TRBJ1-6	TGTGCCAGTAGTATGACAGGGGGCGTCAATTCACCCCTCCACTTT	CASSMTGGVNSPLHF
.	TRBV9	.	TRBJ1-2	TGTGCCAGCAGCGCCCATACAGGGATTAGAAGCTACACCTTC	CASSAHTGIRSYTF
.	TRBV6-1	TRBD2	TRBJ2-3	TGTGCCAGCAGTGACGGGGCTAGCGGATCCACAGATACGCAGTATTTT	CASSDGASGSTDTQYF
.	TRBV5-1	.	TRBJ1-2	TGCGCCAGCAGCTTGGCGGCGGAAAAGACCTATGGCTACACCTTC	CASSLAAEKTYGYTF
.	TRBV5-4	TRBD2	TRBJ2-7	TGTGCCAGCAGCTTGATCGGCGGGGGATCCTACGAGCAGTACTTC	CASSLIGGGSYEQYF
.	TRBV4-1	TRBD1	TRBJ1-6	TGCGCCAGCAGCCATCCCGGAGGGACAGCTAATTCACCCCTCCACTTT	CASSHPGGTANSPLHF
.	TRBV5-6	TRBD1	TRBJ1-1	TGTGCCAGCAGCATAGACAGGGACACTGAAGCTTTCTTT	CASSIDRDTEAFF
few	TRBV6-1	.	TRBJ1-6	TGTGCCAGCAGCCCTGGGGGGGCGGGTTCACCCCTCCACTTT	CASSPGGAGSPLHF
.	TRBV4-2	TRBD2	TRBJ2-3	TGTGCCAGCAGCCAAGACTACAGCGGGGGCTCAACGGATACGCAGTATTTT	CASSQDYSGGSTDTQYF
.	TRBV10-3	TRBD1	TRBJ2-2	TGTGCCATCAGTGAGTCGGGGACAGGGACCGGGGAGCTGTTTTTT	CAISESGTGTGELFF
.	TRBV7-2	TRBD2	TRBJ2-7	TGTGCCAGCAGCTTGACTAGCGGGGGGGCGTACGAGCAGTACTTC	CASSLTSGGAYEQYF
.	TRBV4-1	.	TRBJ2-3	TGCGCCAGCAGCCTAGAGCTAGCTGCAGATACGCAGTATTTT	CASSLELAADTQYF
few	TRBV29-1	TRBD1	TRBJ1-1	TGCAGCGTTTACGACAGGGCGAACACTGAAGCTTTCTTT	CSVYDRANTEAFF
.	TRBV6-5	.	TRBJ1-1	TGTGCCAGCAGTTACTTTGCCGGGGCTGAAGCTTTCTTT	CASSYFAGAEAFF
.	TRBV6-6	.	TRBJ2-2	TGTGCCAGCAGCTCTCCCTCGAACACCGGGGAGCTGTTTTTT	CASSSPSNTGELFF
few	TRBV14	.	TRBJ1-1	TGTGCCAGCAGCCAACTTCGGACAAGCACTGAAGCTTTCTTT	CASSQLRTSTEAFF
.	TRBV5-1	TRBD2	TRBJ2-1	TGCGCCAGCAGCTCAGCGGGGGGTTCCTACAATGAGCAGTTCTTC	CASSSAGGSYNEQFF
few	TRBV10-1	TRBD2	TRBJ2-7	TGCGCCAGCAGTGATGCAGCTAGCGGACTCAGCTACGAGCAGTACTTC	CASSDAASGLSYEQYF
.	TRBV5-1	.	TRBJ2-1	TGCGCCAGCAGCCTCTGGGACTTAGCAGGCAATGAGCAGTTCTTC	CASSLWDLAGNEQFF
few	TRBV6-5	.	TRBJ1-1	TGTGCCAGCAGTTACTCTACATTGGCTGGTACTGAAGCTTTCTTT	CASSYSTLAGTEAFF
few	TRBV7-2	TRBD1	TRBJ2-5	TGTGCCAGCAGCGGACAGGCTTTCGGTCCTCAAGAGACCCAGTACTTC	CASSGQAFGPQETQYF
.	TRBV5-8	.	TRBJ2-5	TGTGCCAGCAGCTTGGGGTTTTTACAGCAAGAGACCCAGTACTTC	CASSLGFLQQETQYF
once	TRBV19	.	TRBJ2-2	TGTGCCAGCAGACTCGTGGGGCTCGACACCGGGGAGCTGTTTTTT	CASRLVGLDTGELFF
.	TRBV12-5	TRBD2	TRBJ2-1	TGTGCTAGTGGTTTGGTACTGGGACTAGCGGACAATGAGCAGTTCTTC	CASGLVLGLADNEQFF
.	TRBV27	.	TRBJ1-1	TGTGCCAGCAGAATCGGGACTGCTGCTGAAGCTTTCTTT	CASRIGTAAEAFF
.	TRBV9	.	TRBJ2-7	TGTGCCAGCAGCGTAGCTGGCAGGCCGCTCGACGAGCAGTACTTC	CASSVAGRPLDEQYF
.	TRBV7-2	TRBD1	TRBJ2-5	TGTGCCAGCAACAGGGGGTCGGTTGGAGAGACCCAGTACTTC	CASNRGSVGETQYF
.	TRBV19	.	TRBJ2-1	TGTGCCAGTAGTATGCAGGGTTCCTACAATGAGCAGTTCTTC	CASSMQGSYNEQFF
.	TRBV6-5	.	TRBJ2-7	TGTGCCAGCAGTTCAGGGCAAGCCCTCTCCTACGAGCAGTACTTC	CASSSGQALSYEQYF
.	TRBV7-9	TRBD2	TRBJ2-2	TGTGCCAGCAGCTTAATGACTAGCGGGGGCACCGGGGAGCTGTTTTTT	CASSLMTSGGTGELFF
.	TRBV5-1	TRBD2	TRBJ2-3	TGCGCCAGCAGCTTGGCACTAGCGGGGGGCACAGATACGCAGTATTTT	CASSLALAGGTDTQYF
.	TRBV28	TRBD1	TRBJ1-2	TGTGCCAGCAGTAACCCCCAAGGACAGGTGTCGGACTATGGCCACACCTTC	CASSNPQGQVSDYGHTF
.	TRBV6-5	.	TRBJ2-1	TGTGCCAGCAGTTACTTGACTAGTAGGTCCTACAATGAGCAGTTCTTC	CASSYLTSRSYNEQFF
.	TRBV2	.	TRBJ2-1	TGTGCCACGGTTTTGGCCGAGGCCAATGAGCAGTTCTTC	CATVLAEANEQFF
once	TRBV6-1	TRBD1	TRBJ1-6	TGTGCCAGCTTTAAGCCGGGACAGGTCTATTCACCCCTCCACTTT	CASFKPGQVYSPLHF
.	TRBV11-2	TRBD2	TRBJ2-7	TGTGCCAGCAGCAGGCGGGAGTCCCTTGGGGTCCGCTCTTACGAGCAGTACTTC	CASSRRESLGVRSYEQYF
.	TRBV2	TRBD1	TRBJ2-4	TGTGCCAGCAGTGAAGGGAGGGACAGGATGGTGGGAAACATTCAGTACTTC	CASSEGRDRMVGNIQYF
.	TRBV7-9	.	TRBJ1-6	TGTGCCAGCAGCTTAGGCGGGTCACCCCTCCACTTT	CASSLGGSPLHF
.	TRBV19	TRBD2	TRBJ2-3	TGTGCCAGTAGTCGCACTAGCGGGGGCCCCGCAGATACGCAGTATTTT	CASSRTSGGPADTQYF
.	TRBV18	TRBD1	TRBJ1-2	TGTGCCAGCTCGTCGGGACAGGACTATGGCTACACCTTC	CASSSGQDYGYTF